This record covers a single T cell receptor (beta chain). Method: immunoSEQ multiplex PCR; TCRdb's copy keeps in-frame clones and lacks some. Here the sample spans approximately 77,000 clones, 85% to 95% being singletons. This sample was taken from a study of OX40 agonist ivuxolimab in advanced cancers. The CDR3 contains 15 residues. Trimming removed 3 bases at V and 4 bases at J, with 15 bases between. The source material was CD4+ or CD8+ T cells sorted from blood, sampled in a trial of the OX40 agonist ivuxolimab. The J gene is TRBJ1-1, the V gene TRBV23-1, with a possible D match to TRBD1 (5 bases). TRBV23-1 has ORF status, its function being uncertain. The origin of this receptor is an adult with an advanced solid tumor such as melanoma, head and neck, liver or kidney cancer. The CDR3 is CASSQGPRSATEAFF. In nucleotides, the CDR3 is TGCGCCAGCAGTCAGGGGCCCCGGTCGGCCACTGAAGCTTTCTTT.